The following is a T cell receptor (beta chain) sequence with its context. Its antigen remains undetermined. It has no much larger one-base neighbor in the sample; base qualities were not kept. Trimming takes 2 bases from V and 2 bases from J, and the germline ends sit 10 bases apart. Taken from the germline V gene (reference sequence), the CDR1 and CDR2 loops are LGHDT and YNNKEL. The CDR3, from cysteine to phenylalanine, totals 15 residues. Only CDR3 DNA is held: 45 bases, read in frame from base 1. Each collaborating institution followed its own protocols to collect whole blood in K2EDTA tubes. Collaborator samples were shipped for TCRbeta analysis as frozen whole blood, isolated PBMCs, or DNA extracted from either sample type. This specimen belongs to a study of blood T cell repertoires in COVID-19 (dated by TCRdb to the early 2020s). With regard to the full study: Samples from collaborators originated in the United States, Italy and Spain and spanned both the acute and convalescent phases of COVID-19. The material from the prospective study consisted of cDNA or gDNA derived from T cells, B-cell-depleted T cells, or PBMCs. Deeply sampled blood TCRbeta repertoires from subjects exposed to, actively infected with, or recovered from COVID-19 were included in the dataset. The repertoires were released in a freely available public database meant as a resource for research on the immune response to SARS-CoV-2. The samples were drawn from the first 160 participants of the ongoing ImmuneRACE study and from over 950 subjects provided by 6 global collaborators. A de-identified subject ID, COVID-19 status, age in years and sex were almost always included in the sample metadata. Where HLA class I and class II types were available, the types were taken from metadata supplied by the sample provider, not from assay-based typing. Broad study findings and their caveats: The quantity of clinical and demographic metadata differed by source and by participant and was supplied without curation.

The immunoSEQ Assay, a bias-controlled multiplex PCR, was used to amplify TCRbeta CDR3 regions from genomic DNA. The source study handled its data this way. The number of nucleated cells in each sample was estimated from the amplification of reference gene primers within the assay. Sequence reads were collapsed and filtered to measure the absolute abundance of every unique TCRbeta CDR3 rearrangement. Productive Simpson clonality was computed per sample as the square root of Simpson's diversity index over productive rearrangements. TCRdb carries this immuneACCESS record with in-frame sequences only. Its versions omit some clonotypes, under half of them owing to an unresolved V gene in the studies checked, with the rest unexplained. Clone size and the V and J calls come from that table; the DNA yielded D and trimming. This sample comprises roughly 43,000 clones, approximately 85% of them detected only once. The top ten constitute about 15% of the sample.

Recombination joined TRBV3-1 (or the pseudogene TRBV3-2) with TRBJ1-5; the D gene identity is not certain. The specimen was peripheral blood. The receptor was isolated from a human donor in a cohort sampled during active COVID-19. The donor label of this sample is uncertain. The CDR3: CASSQSAGGNQPQHF. The bases read TGTGCCAGCAGCCAAAGTGCCGGGGGCAATCAGCCCCAGCATTTT.